The 24 T cell receptor beta chains listed next were all sequenced from one sample in a study of CD8 T cells in ankylosing spondylitis (dated by TCRdb to between 2016 and 2019). Libraries were made using 5' RACE. This sample was sequenced with an Illumina HiSeq 2500. TCRdb cleaned the public reads at Q25 with fastp, built clones with MiXCR and kept in-frame beta chains. When rows share a CDR3 protein, they turn into one entry using the most common DNA and genes. The sample includes approximately 110,000 distinct CDR3 sequences, with 24% observed a single time. The ten largest account for about 12% of the sample. The sequenced sample was synovial fluid, either unsorted or a sorted T cell fraction (not recorded which). These receptors all come from a male donor with ankylosing spondylitis.

J is TRBJ2-5 and V is TRBV28; the D is unclear. Trimming pared 7 bases from V and 0 bases from J, leaving 6 bases between. The length of the CDR3 is 12 residues. From germline, CDR1 is MDHEN and CDR2 SYDVKM. CDR3 coding DNA: TGTGCCAGCACGGGTAACCAAGAGACCCAGTACTTC. It codes for CASTGNQETQYF.

This clonotype was detected only a few times. The chain recombines TRBV5-1 with TRBJ1-4; 7 nucleotides align to TRBD1. The junction had 7 bases not matched to a gene; V was cut back by 4 bases and J by 7 bases. Germline lookup yields CDR1 SGHRS and CDR2 YFSETQ. CDR3 length equals 14 residues. The CDR3 loop reads CASSPGQIFEKLFF. The CDR3 DNA sequence: TGCGCCAGCAGCCCGGGACAGATCTTTGAAAAACTGTTTTTT.

This clonotype was counted only a few times. The chain couples TRBV14 to TRBJ1-3; possible D gene TRBD1, 5 bases. The germline gives CDR1 SGHDN, CDR2 FVKESK. Trimming cost V 0 bases and J 7 bases, with 10 bases left between them. This CDR3 spans 14 amino acids. The CDR3 region is CASSQELRGNTIYF. Written as DNA, the CDR3 is TGTGCCAGCAGCCAAGAATTGCGGGGGAACACCATATATTTT.

For this clonotype: A much larger clone sits a single nucleotide away, making a read error possible. The CDR3 protein is CAISVRDTYTEAFF. In DNA, the CDR3 is TGTGCCATCAGCGTCCGGGACACGTACACTGAAGCTTTCTTT. This sequence joins TRBV10-3 and TRBJ1-1; a weak D match, TRBD1 (6 bases). Germline V lookup: CDR1 ENHRY, CDR2 SYGVKD. The CDR3 sequence is 14 residues long. Trimming left V 6 bases short and J 3 bases short, with 14 bases between.

V usage is TRBV5-6 and J usage is TRBJ1-2, with D maybe TRBD1 (6 bases). Trimming pared 6 bases from V and 5 bases from J, leaving 20 bases between. The CDR3 totals 15 residues. Germline CDR1 is SGHDT and CDR2 is YYEEEE. CDR3: CASTGLQGRGYGYTF. CDR3 nucleotides: TGTGCCAGCACGGGTTTACAGGGCCGAGGGTATGGCTACACCTTC. Together with reference TRBV5-6 and TRBJ1-2, the CDR3 gives the full variable domain: DAGVTQSPTHLIKTRGQQVTLRCSPKSGHDTVSWYQQALGQGPQFIFQYYEEEERQRGNFPDRFSGHQFPNYSSELNVNALLLGDSALYLCASTGLQGRGYGYTFGSGTRLTVV.

This CDR3 is CASSLGKNIQYF. The CDR3 coding sequence is TGTGCCAGCAGCCTGGGGAAAAACATTCAGTACTTC. The chain employs TRBV7-8 and TRBJ2-4, with D unresolved. V lost 5 bases and J 4 bases, leaving 6 bases between the germline ends. This CDR3 is built from 12 residues. Looked up from germline, CDR1 is SGHVS and CDR2 is FQNEAQ.

This clonotype appeared many times. The rearrangement links TRBV20-1 to TRBJ2-1, with 10 nucleotides matching TRBD2. V trimming: 5 bases; J trimming: 4 bases; junction bases outside the gene matches: 5. The CDR3 has 14 residues. Germline values: CDR1 DFQATT, CDR2 SNEGSKA (reference sequence). This chain's CDR3 is CSAYTSGTYNEQFF. The CDR3 region has the DNA TGCAGTGCTTATACTAGCGGGACTTACAATGAGCAGTTCTTC.

This chain joins TRBV10-3 and TRBJ1-2; 10 bases agree with TRBD1. V was pared by 11 bases and J by 7 bases, with 13 bases of the junction left unmatched. Per germline, CDR1 ENHRY and CDR2 SYGVKD. There are 14 residues in the CDR3. The CDR3 DNA reads as TGTGCCGCCCGGGACAGGGGCGGTGTTGGTGGCTACACCTTC. Its protein product is CAARDRGGVGGYTF.

J is TRBJ2-7 and V is TRBV10-3, with 10 bases fitting TRBD1. With 10 bases clipped from V and 6 bases from J, the junction kept 9 bases outside the gene matches. This CDR3 has 13 amino acids. Germline CDR1 ENHRY, CDR2 SYGVKD. DNA of the CDR3: TGTGCCAACAGCCGGGACAGGGGAAGCGAGCAGTACGTC. It specifies CANSRDRGSEQYV.

There are a few counts of this clonotype. This sequence joins TRBV5-1 and TRBJ1-2; D gene uncertain. V was cut by 5 bases and J by 3 bases, with 11 bases left in between. Germline-derived CDR1 and CDR2 are SGHRS and YFSETQ. The CDR3 has 13 residues. The CDR3 loop is CASRQALDYGYTF. CDR3 in DNA: TGCGCCAGCAGGCAAGCCCTAGACTATGGCTACACCTTC.

The J gene is TRBJ2-1, the V gene TRBV7-2; no definite D call. The V end lost 4 bases, the J end lost 0 bases, and 10 bases lay between the germline ends. Germline lookup yields CDR1 SGHTA and CDR2 FQGNSA. This CDR3 has 15 amino acids. CDR3 bases: TGTGCCAGCAGCTCGGTTGGAGTCTCCTACAATGAGCAGTTCTTC. It yields the protein CASSSVGVSYNEQFF.

This chain joins TRBV19 and TRBJ1-2; D is ambiguous. CDR1 is LNHDA, CDR2 SQIVND, per germline (reference sequence). V lost 3 bases to trimming and J lost 5 bases, with 7 bases between them. The CDR3 has 12 amino acids. The CDR3 DNA reads as TGTGCCAGTAGTATCGGGGAATATGGCTACACCTTC. The encoded protein is CASSIGEYGYTF. Based on the CDR3 plus reference TRBV19 and TRBJ1-2, the full variable domain is DGGITQSPKYLFRKEGQNVTLSCEQNLNHDAMYWYRQDPGQGLRLIYYSQIVNDFQKGDIAEGYSVSREKKESFPLTVTSAQKNPTAFYLCASSIGEYGYTFGSGTRLTVV.

This clonotype was seen more than once but under ten times. This rearrangement joins TRBV27 to TRBJ2-2; tentative D call: TRBD2 (5 bases). Germline assignment: CDR1 MNHEY and CDR2 SMNVEV (reference sequence). This CDR3 is 16 amino acids long. The V end lost 0 bases, the J end lost 5 bases, and 13 bases lay between the germline ends. The CDR3: CASSLSLTGSTGELFF. CDR3 bases: TGTGCCAGCAGTTTATCCTTAACGGGGTCGACCGGGGAGCTGTTTTTT.

The rearrangement links TRBV2 to TRBJ2-7; 11 bases line up with TRBD1. Germline lookup yields CDR1 SNHLY and CDR2 FYNNEI. After removal of 0 bases from V and 5 bases from J, the junction contained 3 bases not matched to a gene. The CDR3 length is 15 residues. The CDR3 sequence: CASSEAGTGGDEQYF. CDR3 nucleotides: TGTGCCAGCAGTGAAGCCGGGACAGGGGGTGACGAGCAGTACTTC.

In this sample, this clonotype is medium-sized (0.01 to 0.1%). The J gene is TRBJ1-1, the V gene TRBV5-6; TRBD1 matches 8 bases. After removal of 4 bases from V and 4 bases from J, the junction contained 6 bases not matched to a gene. The CDR3 runs to 14 residues. CDR1 is SGHDT, CDR2 YYEEEE, per germline. CDR3 DNA: TGTGCCAGCAGCGACAGGGGATTGGGCACTGAAGCTTTCTTT. Protein: CASSDRGLGTEAFF.

This clonotype was seen a single time. The chain carries TRBV7-8 and TRBJ2-1, with D perhaps given as TRBD1 or TRBD2 (5 bases each). Germline V gene data show CDR1 as SGHVS and CDR2 as FQNEAQ. V was clipped by 8 bases and J by 5 bases, with 19 bases between them. This CDR3 comprises 15 residues. The CDR3 protein is CASLLGTLPDNEQFF. The CDR3 DNA follows: TGTGCCAGCCTACTAGGGACCCTACCCGACAATGAGCAGTTCTTC.

This clonotype appeared a single time. The chain has TRBV6-1 and TRBJ1-1, with D possibly matching TRBD1 (6 bases). V was clipped by 4 bases and J by 1 base, with 7 bases between them. Per the germline V gene, CDR1 is MNHNS and CDR2 is SASEGT. The CDR3 is made up of 13 amino acids. CDR3 protein: CASSGQENTEAFF. The CDR3 DNA follows: TGTGCCAGCAGTGGACAGGAGAACACTGAAGCTTTCTTT.

The chain has TRBV12-3 or TRBV12-4 and TRBJ2-1; D not resolved. Trimming took off 7 bases at V and 2 bases at J, with 12 bases between the two ends. The CDR3 spans 14 residues. The CDR3 is CASTPPWAYNEQFF. The CDR3, as DNA: TGTGCCAGCACCCCCCCCTGGGCCTACAATGAGCAGTTCTTC.

This clonotype has a handful of counts. V usage is TRBV27 and J usage is TRBJ1-5; 8 bases fit TRBD1. CDR3 length: 13 amino acids. V shed 6 bases, J shed 9 bases, and the junction held 7 bases outside the gene matches. Germline V gives CDR1 MNHEY, CDR2 SMNVEV (reference sequence). CDR3 in amino acids: CASSQGAGRPQHF. CDR3 in DNA: TGTGCCAGCAGCCAGGGGGCGGGCCGGCCCCAGCATTTT.

The table lists this clonotype with many counts. This chain connects TRBV5-1 to TRBJ2-2, with D unresolved. The CDR3 is 14 amino acids. CDR1 SGHRS and CDR2 YFSETQ come from the germline V gene. V was pared by 5 bases and J by 7 bases, with 15 bases between. The CDR3 DNA is TGCGCCAGCAGTCGGGCCCCGGGCGGCGGGGAGCTGTTTTTT. Amino acids: CASSRAPGGGELFF.

This chain connects TRBV30 to TRBJ2-1, with D perhaps TRBD1 (6 bases). The CDR3 loop spans 14 amino acids. V lost 0 bases, J lost 9 bases, and 15 bases lay in between. Per the germline V gene, CDR1 is GTSNPN and CDR2 is SVGIG (reference sequence). The CDR3 DNA sequence: TGTGCCTGGAGTGTATTATTGGGGGCGGGTGAGCAGTTCTTC. The encoded protein is CAWSVLLGAGEQFF.

On this clonotype itself: Because the CDR3's place on the DNA is in doubt, the DNA is left out and the CDR3 is given as listed by TCRdb. This chain links TRBV27 with TRBJ1-4; the table names TRBD1, a call not compared with the DNA. Per the germline V gene, CDR1 is MNHEY and CDR2 is SMNVEV (reference sequence). Counting both end residues, the CDR3 totals 15 amino acids. The CDR3 sequence is CASSLWGTLMKNCFF.

This clonotype was observed a few times. The V call is TRBV2, the J call TRBJ2-5; TRBD1 might be the D (6 bases). This CDR3 region has 14 residues. Deletions cut 6 bases from V and 5 bases from J, with 16 bases between. The germline CDR1 and CDR2 sequences are SNHLY and FYNNEI. The chain's CDR3 is CASRATRQGETQYF. The CDR3, as DNA: TGTGCCAGCAGGGCTACTAGGCAGGGGGAGACCCAGTACTTC.

The chain employs TRBV12-3 or TRBV12-4 and TRBJ2-1, with TRBD2 matching over 10 bases. V dropped 5 bases and J dropped 13; count of bases not matched to a gene: 5. The CDR3 has 12 amino acids. For the CDR3, the DNA is TGTGCCAGCAGTGAACTAGCGGGATATCAGTTCTTC. Its protein is CASSELAGYQFF.